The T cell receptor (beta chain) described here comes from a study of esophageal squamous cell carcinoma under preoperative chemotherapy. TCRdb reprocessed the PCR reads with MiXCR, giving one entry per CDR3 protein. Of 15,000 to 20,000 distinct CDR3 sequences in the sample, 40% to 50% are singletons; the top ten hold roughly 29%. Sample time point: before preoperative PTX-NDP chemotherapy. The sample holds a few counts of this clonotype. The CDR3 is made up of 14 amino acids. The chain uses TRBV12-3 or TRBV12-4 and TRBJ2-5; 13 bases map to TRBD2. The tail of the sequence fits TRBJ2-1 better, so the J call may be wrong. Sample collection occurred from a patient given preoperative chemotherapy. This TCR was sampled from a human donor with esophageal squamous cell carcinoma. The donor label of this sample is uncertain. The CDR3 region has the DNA TGTGCCAGCAGCCACACTAGCGGGAGGGCCGGGCAGTTCTTC. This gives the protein CASSHTSGRAGQFF.